This T cell receptor (beta chain) was profiled in a study of T cell responses to AZD1222 COVID-19 vaccine. Study context: Second doses that came at about 4 or about 12 weeks were put together.

CDR1 and CDR2 from the germline V gene are LGHNT and FRNRAP. Trimming at V came to 6 bases and at J to 5 bases, leaving 7 bases not matched to a gene. The CDR3 totals 14 residues. Overall study findings and caveats: Of spike-specific TCRs, nearly half reportedly target regions left unmutated in variants. None of the repertoires were sampled until the peak T cell response had passed. Rises in breadth and depth of Spike-specific TCRs came after two AZD1222 doses.

Profiling relied on immunoSEQ multiplex PCR, and the TCRdb table lists in-frame clones only, not all of them. Of around 120,000 clones listed, 75% to 90% are singletons. Worth noting for this clone: Its specificity is not known.

This sample comprised peripheral blood, obtained on day 0 of AZD1222 vaccination. The receptor's source is an adult in good health. V and J are TRBV12-5 and TRBJ2-5; TRBD2 matches at 9 bases. The CDR3 bases are TGTGCTAGTGGACCCGGGACTAGCTTTGAGACCCAGTACTTC. Protein product: CASGPGTSFETQYF.